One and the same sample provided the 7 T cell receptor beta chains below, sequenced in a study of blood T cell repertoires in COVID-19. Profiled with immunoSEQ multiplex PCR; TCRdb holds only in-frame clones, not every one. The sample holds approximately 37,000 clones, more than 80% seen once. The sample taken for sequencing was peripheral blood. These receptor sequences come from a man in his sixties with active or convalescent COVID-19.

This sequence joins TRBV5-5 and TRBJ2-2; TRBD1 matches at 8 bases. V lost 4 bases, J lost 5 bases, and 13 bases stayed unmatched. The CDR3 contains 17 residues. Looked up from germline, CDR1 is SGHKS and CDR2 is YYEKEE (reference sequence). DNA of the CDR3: TGTGCCAGCAGCCTGCAGGCAGGGGGCGCGCGGACCGGGGAGCTGTTTTTT. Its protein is CASSLQAGGARTGELFF.

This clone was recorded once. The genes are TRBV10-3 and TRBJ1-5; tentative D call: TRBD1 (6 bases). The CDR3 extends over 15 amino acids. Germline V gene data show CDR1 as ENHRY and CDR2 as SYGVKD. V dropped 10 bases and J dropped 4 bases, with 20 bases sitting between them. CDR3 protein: CATQGTKVPNQPQHF. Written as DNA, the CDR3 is TGTGCCACCCAGGGGACAAAGGTGCCTAATCAGCCCCAGCATTTT.

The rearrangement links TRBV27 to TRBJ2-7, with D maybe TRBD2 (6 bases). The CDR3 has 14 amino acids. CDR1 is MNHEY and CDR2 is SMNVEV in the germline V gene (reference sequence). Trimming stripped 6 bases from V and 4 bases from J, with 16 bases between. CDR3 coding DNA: TGTGCCAGCAGGTCACACAATCTAGCGTACGAGCAGTACGTC. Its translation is CASRSHNLAYEQYV.

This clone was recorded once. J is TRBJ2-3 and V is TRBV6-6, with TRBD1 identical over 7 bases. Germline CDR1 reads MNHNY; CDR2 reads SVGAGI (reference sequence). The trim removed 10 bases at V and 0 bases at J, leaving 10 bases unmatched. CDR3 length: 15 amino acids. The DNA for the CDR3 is TGTGCCACCCTTAACCGGGACAGAAGCACAGATACGCAGTATTTT. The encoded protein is CATLNRDRSTDTQYF.

In nucleotides, the CDR3 is TGTGCCAGCAGCTTAGAAAGCCTGAGCTATGGCTACACCTTC. It is translated as CASSLESLSYGYTF. This chain joins TRBV7-2 and TRBJ1-2; D call uncertain. The length of the CDR3 is 14 residues. Trimming took off 1 base at V and 4 bases at J, with 10 bases between the two ends. From germline, CDR1 is SGHTA and CDR2 FQGNSA.

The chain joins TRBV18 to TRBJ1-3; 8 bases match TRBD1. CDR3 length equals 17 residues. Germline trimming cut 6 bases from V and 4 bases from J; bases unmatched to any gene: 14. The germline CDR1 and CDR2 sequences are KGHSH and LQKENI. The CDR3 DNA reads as TGTGCCAGCTCCATCCGGGACAGGCCTTTGGGAGGAAACACCATATATTTT. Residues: CASSIRDRPLGGNTIYF.

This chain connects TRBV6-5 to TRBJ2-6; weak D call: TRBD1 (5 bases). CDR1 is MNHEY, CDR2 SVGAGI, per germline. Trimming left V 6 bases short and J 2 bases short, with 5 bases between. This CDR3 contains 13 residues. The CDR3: CASRGPGANVLTF. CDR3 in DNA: TGTGCCAGCAGGGGGCCTGGGGCCAACGTCCTGACTTTC.